Described below is a single T cell receptor beta chain sequence and its context. Its cognate antigen is unknown. This entry comes from a study of cytomegalovirus exposure and HLA in healthy donors. Points from the study as a whole: A later analysis by the authors found several of the most significant clusters apparently linked to common viral pathogens. Analysis performed later found more than 15,000 TCR beta sequences associated with HLA alleles at 0.05 false discovery rate. CMV serostatus was the sole immune exposure information available.

The CDR3 extends over 14 amino acids. The V gene's germline CDR1 is SEHNR and CDR2 FQNEAQ (reference sequence). Deletions cut 6 bases from V and 3 bases from J, with 12 bases between. PCR amplification relied on 60 Vbeta primers (plus 13 Jbeta primers). The data were produced by immunoSEQ multiplex PCR, yet TCRdb's version contains in-frame clones alone and is incomplete. Of about 160,000 clones listed, roughly 80% are singletons. The sample comprised PBMCs. The source of this sequence is a man aged 35-49 years in good health and CMV-seronegative. The V call is TRBV7-9, the J call TRBJ1-3, with D possibly matching TRBD1 (6 bases). CDR3 residues: CASRPTGFGNTIYF. CDR3 DNA sequence: TGTGCCAGCAGGCCTACAGGGTTTGGAAACACCATATATTTT.